This T cell receptor beta chain was observed in a study of tumor-infiltrating lymphocytes in primary liver carcinoma (dated by TCRdb to about 2017). A note on the overall study: Of the five patients, three men and two women aged 30 to 69 years, four had hepatocellular carcinoma and one had combined HCC and intrahepatic cholangiocarcinoma. TCRbeta repertoire sequencing covered 35 or so specimens from 5 patients: some 25 tumor regions, 5 adjacent noncancerous liver tissues and 5 peripheral blood samples. The study combined TCRbeta repertoire sequencing, expression microarrays and whole-exome sequencing across five regions of each liver tumor, with adjacent normal tissue and blood. The five patients had tumors of stage T1-T3 N0M0, with maximum diameters ranging from about 4.2 to 11 cm. Each sample produced about 3.65 to 8 million productive TCRbeta reads, and read depth showed no significant difference between tissue types. High reproducibility was observed for the technical replicate repertoires, with mean shared-clone rates near 0.89 and correlation coefficients above 0.95. The research as a whole found: With just a handful of patients in the study, the authors point out that the findings should be validated in a larger study. Only the TCR beta chain was sequenced, which likely underestimates true repertoire diversity because unpaired alpha chains were not captured. Since the samples were bulk and unsorted, there was no way to compare CD4+ and CD8+ T cell repertoires. Repertoire overlap was higher between tumor regions (mean roughly 35%) than tumor-adjacent (around 17%) or tumor-blood (approximately 14%) pairs, consistent with antigen-driven expansion. The top 250 clones made up a significantly larger repertoire fraction in tumors than in blood (p = 0.039).

A constant-region primer and ProtoScript II reverse transcriptase were used to reverse-transcribe TCRbeta-specific cDNA from about 500 ng total RNA. Three nested multiplex PCR rounds, following a slightly modified ARM-PCR procedure, were used to build the TCRbeta libraries. Each of the first two PCR rounds ran for nine to ten cycles and used multiplex TRBV1-TRBV30 forward primers together with a Cbeta reverse primer. Sample barcodes and Illumina adapters were added in a final 25-cycle PCR with Deep VentR polymerase. Before sequencing, amplicons of 200-500 bp were gel-purified using a QIAquick gel extraction kit. The TCRbeta amplicons were sequenced with 250-bp paired-end reads on an Illumina HiSeq 2500. The published analysis was carried out like this. Quality trimming of reads was performed with Trimmomatic v0.33, and paired reads were merged with FLASH v1.2.11 so that full CDR3 sequences could be recovered. V, D and J germline segments were assigned to the rearranged TCRbeta sequences using MiGEC v1.2.1b. Clonotype statistics and Shannon-Wiener diversity indices were calculated with VDJtools v1.0.0. To cut down on sampling bias, every analysis after diversity analysis relied on just the 250 most abundant clonotypes from each sample. The public reads were reanalyzed by TCRdb: fastp trimming at Q25, MiXCR alignment, in-frame beta chains only. Every CDR3 protein is listed once, alongside the most common genes and DNA of its rows. The V and J calls were not made by the authors but by TCRdb's processing. The sample table shows under 150,000 distinct CDR3 sequences, and approximately 71% are seen once. Over 7.5% of the sample is taken by the ten largest.

Without any cell sorting, total RNA and DNA were co-extracted from about 20-30 mg of bulk tissue using the AllPrep DNA/RNA mini kit. Between late 2015 and early 2016, about 5 patients in China with histopathologically diagnosed primary liver carcinoma had their tumors surgically resected. At the time of sampling, the patients had chronic HBV infection and had not received any treatment. Fresh tumor and adjacent tissue pieces were bisected, with one half stored in RNAlater at -80 degrees C and the other half sent for histology. This clonotype was seen many times. The clone's antigen remains unknown. No quality values exist for individual bases; no much larger clone is one base distant. Looking up the germline V gene yields CDR1 MDHEN and CDR2 SYDVKM. Counted from cysteine to phenylalanine, this CDR3 has 12 amino acids. Just CDR3 DNA is preserved here, 36 bases in frame from base 1. A distance of 4 bases separates the germline ends of V and J, which lose 3 bases and 3 bases respectively.

Source material: tumor-adjacent normal liver tissue. Recombination connected TRBV28 to TRBJ2-3; no D gene can be assigned with confidence. This clonotype originated in a woman aged 55-69 years with primary liver carcinoma and hepatitis B virus infection. The CDR3 reads as follows: CASSFETDTQYF. The DNA sequence is as follows: TGTGCCAGCAGTTTTGAAACAGATACGCAGTATTTT.